These T cell receptor beta chains were read from a single sample in a study of blood T cell repertoires in COVID-19. Produced via immunoSEQ multiplex PCR; TCRdb's table is partial and in-frame only. The table includes some 170,000 clones, roughly 87% detected once. Sequencing was done on a sample of peripheral blood. The source is a woman aged 45-59 years with acute or convalescent COVID-19. CDR3s include the opening cysteine and the closing phenylalanine or tryptophan. Each record gives: CDR3 DNA, CDR3 protein, D gene, V gene, J gene, clone size. A D gene is named only where the DNA matches it firmly. Size is omitted from some rows. Given values are once, few, many or a class for expanded clones.

DNA: TGTGCCAGCAGCCAAAACACGGGGGGTAGGGGCTATGGCTACACCTTC; CDR3: CASSQNTGGRGYGYTF; D: NA; V: TRBV3-1/TRBV3-2; J: TRBJ1-2; size: NA
DNA: TGTGCCAGCAGTTTATTTGGACAGGGGGTTGAAGAGACCCAGTACTTC; CDR3: CASSLFGQGVEETQYF; D: TRBD1; V: TRBV28; J: TRBJ2-5; size: once
DNA: TGCAGCGTTGGAAAAGCGGGGGCCCCGGGGACCCAGTACTTC; CDR3: CSVGKAGAPGTQYF; D: TRBD2; V: TRBV29-1; J: TRBJ2-5; size: NA
DNA: TGTGCTAGTGGTTTGACACGGGAGGTGAACACTGAAGCTTTCTTT; CDR3: CASGLTREVNTEAFF; D: NA; V: TRBV12-5; J: TRBJ1-1; size: NA
DNA: TGCGCCAGCAGCCGACCCTCAGGGCTCACTGAAGCTTTCTTT; CDR3: CASSRPSGLTEAFF; D: NA; V: TRBV5-1; J: TRBJ1-1; size: NA
DNA: TGTGCCAGTAGTCTCGGGGATTTCGGTGGCTACACCTTC; CDR3: CASSLGDFGGYTF; D: NA; V: TRBV19; J: TRBJ1-2; size: NA
DNA: TGTGCCAGCAGGCGATGGTACAGGGGGCCTAATCAGCCCCAGCATTTT; CDR3: CASRRWYRGPNQPQHF; D: TRBD1; V: TRBV6-7; J: TRBJ1-5; size: NA
DNA: TGTGCCAGCAGCTTAGAAGCTAGCGGGAGGGTAGAGACCCAGTACTTC; CDR3: CASSLEASGRVETQYF; D: TRBD2; V: TRBV7-7; J: TRBJ2-5; size: NA
DNA: TGTGCCAGCAGCAAGGACGGGACAGCCACCGAGACCCAGTACTTC; CDR3: CASSKDGTATETQYF; D: TRBD1; V: TRBV11-3; J: TRBJ2-5; size: NA
DNA: TGTGCCAGCAGCTGGACAGGGCTTAATGAAAAACTGTTTTTT; CDR3: CASSWTGLNEKLFF; D: TRBD1; V: TRBV2; J: TRBJ1-4; size: NA
DNA: TGTGCCAGCAGCGGATGGGACAGGATGAACACTGAAGCTTTCTTT; CDR3: CASSGWDRMNTEAFF; D: TRBD1; V: TRBV7-3; J: TRBJ1-1; size: NA
DNA: TGTGCCAGTAGTATAGGTCAGGGGTTGAACTATGGCTACACCTTC; CDR3: CASSIGQGLNYGYTF; D: NA; V: TRBV19; J: TRBJ1-2; size: NA
DNA: TGTGCCAGCAGTTATTCCGGTACTGGGGCCAACGTCCTGACTTTC; CDR3: CASSYSGTGANVLTF; D: NA; V: TRBV6-5; J: TRBJ2-6; size: NA
DNA: TGTGCCAGCAGCAAAAGGCTAGCGGGAGACGGGGAGCAGTACTTC; CDR3: CASSKRLAGDGEQYF; D: NA; V: TRBV21-1; J: TRBJ2-7; size: NA
DNA: TGTGCCAGTAGTATCCCGGGGGACAGGGAGAATCAGCCCCAGCATTTT; CDR3: CASSIPGDRENQPQHF; D: TRBD1; V: TRBV19; J: TRBJ1-5; size: NA
DNA: TGTGCCAGCAGTGAAAGGGACAGGGCGTACCAGCCCCAGCATTTT; CDR3: CASSERDRAYQPQHF; D: TRBD1; V: TRBV2; J: TRBJ1-5; size: NA
DNA: TGTGCCAGCAGCCAACTCTCGACAGGGGGAGTCACTGAAGCTTTCTTT; CDR3: CASSQLSTGGVTEAFF; D: TRBD1; V: TRBV3-1/TRBV3-2; J: TRBJ1-1; size: NA
DNA: TGTGCCAGCCAAGCGGGGGGCCAAAACATTCAGTACTTC; CDR3: CASQAGGQNIQYF; D: TRBD2; V: TRBV27; J: TRBJ2-4; size: NA
DNA: TGTGCCAGCAGCTCTTCCGAAGCGGACACTGAAGCTTTCTTT; CDR3: CASSSSEADTEAFF; D: NA; V: TRBV7-8; J: TRBJ1-1; size: NA
DNA: TGTGCCAGCAGGGGACAGGGTCTGAAACCCCTCCACTTT; CDR3: CASRGQGLKPLHF; D: TRBD1; V: TRBV2; J: TRBJ1-6; size: once
DNA: TGTGCCAGCAGTGAAGCGGTATCGACAGGGGGAAATTCACCCCTCCACTTT; CDR3: CASSEAVSTGGNSPLHF; D: TRBD1; V: TRBV6-1; J: TRBJ1-6; size: NA
DNA: TGTGCCAGCAGCGTATTTGGCAGCTCCTACAATGAGCAGTTCTTC; CDR3: CASSVFGSSYNEQFF; D: NA; V: TRBV9; J: TRBJ2-1; size: NA
DNA: TGTGCCAGCAGCCAAGGTGCAGGTCTCTCTGGAAACACCATATATTTT; CDR3: CASSQGAGLSGNTIYF; D: NA; V: TRBV3-1/TRBV3-2; J: TRBJ1-3; size: NA
DNA: TGTGCCAGCAGTTTTGGGGAGAGCTATGGCTACACCTTC; CDR3: CASSFGESYGYTF; D: NA; V: TRBV12-3/TRBV12-4; J: TRBJ1-2; size: NA
DNA: TGTGCCTGGAGTAGGCGGGGTGGGTATAATTCACCCCTCCACTTT; CDR3: CAWSRRGGYNSPLHF; D: NA; V: TRBV30; J: TRBJ1-6; size: NA
DNA: TGTGCCAGCAGTTCCTTTTCCGGGACAGTAGATGGCTACACCTTC; CDR3: CASSSFSGTVDGYTF; D: TRBD1; V: TRBV27; J: TRBJ1-2; size: few
DNA: TGTGCCAGTAGTATTAACAGTGAGACCTACGAGCAGTACTTC; CDR3: CASSINSETYEQYF; D: NA; V: TRBV19; J: TRBJ2-7; size: NA
DNA: TGTGCGGCTTCTGTACAGGAAAATGAAAAACTGTTTTTT; CDR3: CAASVQENEKLFF; D: NA; V: TRBV6-5; J: TRBJ1-4; size: once
DNA: TGTGCCAGCAGCTTAGTCAGTCCAGGGGGCAATCAGCCCCAGCATTTT; CDR3: CASSLVSPGGNQPQHF; D: NA; V: TRBV7-8; J: TRBJ1-5; size: once
DNA: TGTGCCTGGTCAGGGGGCGTAACGTACAATGAGCAGTTCTTC; CDR3: CAWSGGVTYNEQFF; D: TRBD1; V: TRBV30; J: TRBJ2-1; size: NA
DNA: TGCGCCAGCAACCATGGCACAGGGGGCGACTATGGCTACACCTTC; CDR3: CASNHGTGGDYGYTF; D: TRBD1; V: TRBV4-1; J: TRBJ1-2; size: NA
DNA: TGTGCCACCAGTGACAGGAATTACAATGAGCAGTTCTTC; CDR3: CATSDRNYNEQFF; D: NA; V: TRBV24-1; J: TRBJ2-1; size: NA
DNA: TGTGCCAGCAGTTACCGGACAGGCCATACCTACGAGCAGTACTTC; CDR3: CASSYRTGHTYEQYF; D: TRBD1; V: TRBV6-2/TRBV6-3; J: TRBJ2-7; size: NA
DNA: TGTGCCAGTACCAGGACAGGGGGCGGAGATACGCAGTATTTT; CDR3: CASTRTGGGDTQYF; D: TRBD1; V: TRBV27; J: TRBJ2-3; size: NA
DNA: TGTGCCACCAGTGGTACTTCCGCGGGGGCCTATGGCTACACCTTC; CDR3: CATSGTSAGAYGYTF; D: NA; V: TRBV24-1; J: TRBJ1-2; size: NA
DNA: TGCGCCAGCAGCCAGGGACAGGGGAAGGCAGATACGCAGTATTTT; CDR3: CASSQGQGKADTQYF; D: TRBD1; V: TRBV5-1; J: TRBJ2-3; size: NA
DNA: TGTGCCAGCTCACCTCTTGGGCAGCAAGAGACCCAGTACTTC; CDR3: CASSPLGQQETQYF; D: NA; V: TRBV18; J: TRBJ2-5; size: NA
DNA: TGTGCCAGCAGCTTAGCCCATGCAGGGCGTGAAAAACTGTTTTTT; CDR3: CASSLAHAGREKLFF; D: NA; V: TRBV7-6; J: TRBJ1-4; size: few
DNA: TGTGCCAGCAGACTAGCAGGGGGCTCTCGAAACACCATATATTTT; CDR3: CASRLAGGSRNTIYF; D: TRBD1; V: TRBV6-5; J: TRBJ1-3; size: NA
DNA: TGTGCCAGCACCCCGGGGGGGGGCAGAAAGAACACTGAAGCTTTCTTT; CDR3: CASTPGGGRKNTEAFF; D: NA; V: TRBV7-2; J: TRBJ1-1; size: NA
DNA: TGTGCCAGCAGTTCCCATGGGTCCGACAGGGGAAATGAGCAGTTCTTC; CDR3: CASSSHGSDRGNEQFF; D: TRBD1; V: TRBV27; J: TRBJ2-1; size: NA
DNA: TGTGCCAGCAGCTTAACTGACACCCCTAACTATGGCTACACCTTC; CDR3: CASSLTDTPNYGYTF; D: NA; V: TRBV7-9; J: TRBJ1-2; size: NA